The 18 T cell receptor beta chains given below trace back to one sample, sequenced in a study of cytomegalovirus exposure and HLA in healthy donors. The repertoire was sequenced with immunoSEQ multiplex PCR; TCRdb's copy has only in-frame clones and lacks some. Among some 40,000 clones, approximately 92% were seen once, and the ten largest hold about 3.5%. Material: PBMCs. The receptor set was obtained from a man aged 18-30 years in good health and CMV-seronegative.

The rearrangement uses TRBV19 and TRBJ2-7; 10 bases are a match to TRBD2. The CDR3 totals 16 residues. Unmatched junction bases numbered 7, after V lost 5 bases and J lost 0 bases. The V gene's germline CDR1 is LNHDA and CDR2 SQIVND (reference sequence). The CDR3 bases are TGTGCCAGTAGTGAAACTCCTAGCGGGGGCTCCTACGAGCAGTACTTC. It translates to CASSETPSGGSYEQYF.

The sample holds one count of this clone. V usage is TRBV5-1 and J usage is TRBJ2-5, with 8 bases identical to TRBD1. The V gene end was trimmed by 2 bases and the J gene end by 3 bases; junction bases not matched to a gene: 3. Germline V lookup: CDR1 SGHRS, CDR2 YFSETQ. The CDR3 has 14 amino acids. For the CDR3, the DNA is TGCGCCAGCAGCTTATTGACAGGGGAAGAGACCCAGTACTTC. Translation gives CASSLLTGEETQYF.

This chain connects TRBV19 to TRBJ1-6; TRBD1 matches 9 bases. The CDR3 loop spans 19 amino acids. V shed 4 bases and J 0 bases; nucleotides not matched to a gene: 10. Germline values: CDR1 LNHDA, CDR2 SQIVND (reference sequence). DNA of the CDR3: TGTGCCAGTAGTAGGAAAATGGACAGGGGAAGCTCCTATAATTCACCCCTCCACTTT. Translating gives CASSRKMDRGSSYNSPLHF. Looking up the rest from reference TRBV19 and TRBJ1-6 gives the full variable domain: DGGITQSPKYLFRKEGQNVTLSCEQNLNHDAMYWYRQDPGQGLRLIYYSQIVNDFQKGDIAEGYSVSREKKESFPLTVTSAQKNPTAFYLCASSRKMDRGSSYNSPLHFGNGTRLTVT.

Comments on this clone: Other DNA sequences from this sample encode an identical CDR3 as well. The rearrangement joins TRBV7-6 to TRBJ1-5; D unresolved. The CDR3 length is 17 residues. The germline V and J ends were trimmed by 5 bases and 0 bases, with 17 bases remaining between them. CDR1 is SGHVS, CDR2 FNYEAQ, per germline. CDR3: CASSNLRGRDSNQPQHF. CDR3 nucleotide sequence: TGTGCCAGCAGCAACCTCCGGGGAAGGGATAGCAATCAGCCCCAGCATTTT.

The rearrangement links TRBV29-1 to TRBJ1-3; D is ambiguous. V was trimmed by 0 bases and J by 0 bases, leaving 12 bases between them. Germline V gene data show CDR1 as SQVTM and CDR2 as ANQGSEA. CDR3 length equals 16 residues. CDR3: CSVEDEGQSSGNTIYF. CDR3 sequence (DNA): TGCAGCGTTGAAGATGAGGGCCAGAGCTCTGGAAACACCATATATTTT.

The chain employs TRBV6-6 and TRBJ1-1; unclear D gene. V lost 7 bases and J 8 bases, leaving 20 bases between the germline ends. This CDR3 has 14 residues. The germline CDR1 and CDR2 sequences are MNHNY and SVGAGI (reference sequence). CDR3 protein: CASTPLSTALEAFF. The CDR3 nucleotides read TGTGCCAGCACCCCCCTGAGCACAGCTTTGGAAGCTTTCTTT.

The rearrangement links TRBV6-6 to TRBJ2-7; TRBD2 matches 10 bases. This CDR3 contains 14 residues. Germline-derived CDR1 and CDR2 are MNHNY and SVGAGI (reference sequence). The ends lost 6 bases at V and 1 base at J; junction bases unmatched: 3. This CDR3 is CASRRTSGSYEQYF. CDR3 in DNA: TGTGCCAGCAGACGGACTAGCGGTTCCTACGAGCAGTACTTC.

This clone was seen only a few times. The chain joins TRBV6-5 to TRBJ1-2, with a weak D call TRBD1 (5 bases). CDR1 and CDR2 (germline): MNHEY, SVGAGI. With 7 bases removed from V and 4 bases from J, the gap between germline ends came to 13 bases. This CDR3 has 13 amino acids. This chain's CDR3 is CASTERQSYGYTF. The CDR3 coding sequence is TGTGCCAGCACGGAGAGACAGAGCTATGGCTACACCTTC.

The V call is TRBV7-2, the J call TRBJ2-5; possible D gene TRBD2, 6 bases. Germline V gives CDR1 SGHTA, CDR2 FQGNSA. Trimming left V 4 bases short and J 3 bases short, with 15 bases between. This CDR3 spans 15 amino acids. Here the CDR3 reads CASSSTGTYKETQYF. CDR3 nucleotide sequence: TGTGCCAGCAGCTCGACCGGGACTTATAAAGAGACCCAGTACTTC.

J is TRBJ2-7 and V is TRBV18; 9 bases line up with TRBD1. The trim removed 3 bases at V and 4 bases at J, leaving 19 bases unmatched. Germline-derived CDR1 and CDR2 are KGHSH and LQKENI. The CDR3 has 19 amino acids. The CDR3 DNA reads as TGTGCCAGCTCACCGGGGACGGGACAGGGCGCTAAAACATTATACGAGCAGTACTTC. Its translation: CASSPGTGQGAKTLYEQYF. Together with reference TRBV18 and TRBJ2-7, the CDR3 gives the full variable domain: NAGVMQNPRHLVRRRGQEARLRCSPMKGHSHVYWYRQLPEEGLKFMVYLQKENIIDESGMPKERFSAEFPKEGPSILRIQQVVRGDSAAYFCASSPGTGQGAKTLYEQYFGPGTRLTVT.

This clone has more than one count but fewer than ten. J is TRBJ2-1 and V is TRBV7-3; 7 bases are shared with TRBD2. This CDR3 has 15 residues. Germline V gene lookup returns CDR1 SGHTA and CDR2 FQGTGA. Trimming removed 0 bases from V and 6 bases from J; junction bases left unmatched: 5. The CDR3 DNA reads TGTGCCAGCAGCTTAACGACTAGCCCCGGCAATGAGCAGTTCTTC. It yields the protein CASSLTTSPGNEQFF.

The chain couples TRBV7-6 to TRBJ2-3, with TRBD2 identical over 7 bases. The length of the CDR3 is 20 residues. The junction had 24 bases not matched to a gene; V was cut back by 5 bases and J by 4 bases. Germline-derived CDR1 and CDR2 are SGHVS and FNYEAQ. The CDR3 DNA reads TGTGCCAGCAGCCTATCGGCGGGAGATTCTCTCGGGTCTTATTCAGATACGCAGTATTTT. This sequence encodes CASSLSAGDSLGSYSDTQYF.

The chain employs TRBV27 and TRBJ1-2; D not resolved. The CDR3 runs 13 residues. Germline loops: CDR1 MNHEY, CDR2 SMNVEV (reference sequence). V dropped 4 bases and J dropped 8 bases, with 14 bases sitting between them. The CDR3 DNA follows: TGTGCCAGCAGTTCCGCAGCAGCAGGCGGCTACACCTTC. This translates into CASSSAAAGGYTF.

The chain recombines TRBV2 with TRBJ1-1; D is unresolved. V was cut by 5 bases and J by 7 bases, with 14 bases left in between. Germline V gene lookup returns CDR1 SNHLY and CDR2 FYNNEI. The CDR3 loop spans 13 amino acids. CDR3 sequence reads: CASSPSPGFEAFF. In nucleotides, the CDR3 is TGTGCCAGCAGTCCCTCCCCGGGGTTTGAAGCTTTCTTT.

This clone appeared once. The chain combines TRBV4-2 with TRBJ2-7; D remains ambiguous. CDR1 LGHNA and CDR2 YNFKEQ come from the germline V gene. The CDR3 loop spans 13 amino acids. V lost 1 base and J lost 6, with 10 bases in between. CDR3 DNA sequence: TGTGCCAGCAGCCAAGGCCCGGTTTCCGAGCAGTACTTC. The encoded protein is CASSQGPVSEQYF.

The chain joins TRBV5-1 to TRBJ2-2; 7 bases match TRBD1. The CDR3 totals 15 residues. Germline lookup yields CDR1 SGHRS and CDR2 YFSETQ. J was trimmed by 7 bases and V by 0 bases; bases with no gene match: 6. DNA of the CDR3: TGCGCCAGCAGCTTGGCGGGACAGCTTAACGGGGAGCTGTTTTTT. This sequence encodes CASSLAGQLNGELFF.

V is TRBV19 and J is TRBJ2-7; 13 nucleotides align to TRBD2. Germline V gene sequence: CDR1 LNHDA, CDR2 SQIVND (reference sequence). V was pared by 3 bases and J by 5 bases, with 1 base of the junction left unmatched. The CDR3 contains 14 residues. The CDR3 here is CASSIGTSGNEQYF. The CDR3 DNA sequence: TGTGCCAGTAGTATCGGGACTAGCGGGAACGAGCAGTACTTC.

The genes are TRBV14 and TRBJ2-7; 10 bases agree with TRBD1. CDR1 SGHDN and CDR2 FVKESK come from the germline V gene. Trimming removed 4 bases from V and 6 bases from J; junction bases left unmatched: 12. The CDR3 totals 16 residues. The CDR3 nucleotides read TGTGCCAGCAGCCCAACACCTGGGACAGGGGAGGTCGAGCAGTACTTC. This sequence encodes CASSPTPGTGEVEQYF.